These 10 T cell receptor beta chains originate from one sample sequenced in a study of OX40 agonist ivuxolimab in advanced cancers. Here immunoSEQ multiplex PCR was the method, and the copy in TCRdb shows in-frame clones only, minus some. Of around 20,000 clones in the sample, about 74% were seen once. The specimen comprised CD4+ or CD8+ T cells sorted from blood, sampled in a trial of the OX40 agonist ivuxolimab. The receptor set was obtained from an adult with an advanced solid tumor such as melanoma, head and neck, liver or kidney cancer.

This chain connects TRBV2 to TRBJ1-2, with D possibly matching TRBD1 (5 bases). The ends were cut back, 7 bases at V and 4 bases at J, with 10 bases in the middle. Germline V lookup: CDR1 SNHLY, CDR2 FYNNEI. The CDR3 spans 12 residues. CDR3 nucleotide sequence: TGTGCCAGCAACGGGGGGGTCTATGGCTACACCTTC. Protein sequence: CASNGGVYGYTF. Supplemented by reference TRBV2 and TRBJ1-2, the full variable domain reads EPEVTQTPSHQVTQMGQEVILRCVPISNHLYFYWYRQILGQKVEFLVSFYNNEISEKSEIFDDQFSVERPDGSNFTLKIRSTKLEDSAMYFCASNGGVYGYTFGSGTRLTVV.

This clone was observed a handful of times. The chain combines TRBV7-6 with TRBJ2-7, with a tentative D call TRBD2 (5 bases). The CDR3 spans 15 residues. V lost 1 base, J lost 2 bases, and 12 bases lay in between. Germline CDR1 is SGHVS and CDR2 is FNYEAQ. In DNA, the CDR3 is TGTGCCAGCAGCTTAGAACCCTCGAGGGCCTACGAGCAGTACTTC. This gives the protein CASSLEPSRAYEQYF.

The V gene is TRBV9, the J gene TRBJ2-1, with 8 nucleotides matching TRBD1. V was clipped by 3 bases and J by 8 bases; unmatched bases: 4. The CDR3 contains 13 residues. Germline V lookup: CDR1 SGDLS, CDR2 YYNGEE. The CDR3 region is CASSAAGGDEQFF. In nucleotides, the CDR3 is TGTGCCAGCAGCGCAGCAGGGGGCGATGAGCAGTTCTTC.

The chain uses TRBV5-8 and TRBJ1-2; D is possibly TRBD1 (6 bases). Germline V lookup: CDR1 SGHTS, CDR2 YDEGEE. The CDR3 length is 16 residues. The V and J ends lost 4 bases and 2 bases respectively, with 18 bases between them. The CDR3 region is CASSGEYQGKNYGYTF. DNA for the CDR3: TGTGCCAGCAGCGGGGAATATCAGGGGAAGAACTATGGCTACACCTTC.

The chain joins TRBV4-3 to TRBJ2-7; 7 nucleotides line up with TRBD1. Germline V gives CDR1 LGHNA, CDR2 YSLEER. The CDR3 extends over 15 amino acids. V was pared by 0 bases and J by 3 bases, with 5 bases of the junction left unmatched. The CDR3 region is CASSQDHDRVYEQYF. DNA for the CDR3: TGCGCCAGCAGCCAAGATCACGACAGGGTCTACGAGCAGTACTTC.

The chain recombines TRBV29-1 with TRBJ2-1; D perhaps matches TRBD2 (6 bases). Trimming pared 0 bases from V and 0 bases from J, leaving 12 bases between. The CDR3 extends over 16 amino acids. Looked up from germline, CDR1 is SQVTM and CDR2 is ANQGSEA. The CDR3 DNA reads TGCAGCGTTGAAGATGGCGGGGATAGCTCCTACAATGAGCAGTTCTTC. The encoded protein is CSVEDGGDSSYNEQFF.

This sequence joins TRBV7-8 and TRBJ2-5; maybe TRBD2 (6 bases). The CDR3 totals 13 residues. V dropped 1 base and J dropped 4 bases, with 7 bases sitting between them. Germline CDR1 and CDR2: SGHVS and FQNEAQ. The CDR3 DNA follows: TGTGCCAGCAGCTTAGTGCGGGGAGAGACCCAGTACTTC. Translated: CASSLVRGETQYF.

V is TRBV12-5 and J is TRBJ2-1; a weak D match, TRBD2 (5 bases). The CDR3 runs to 13 residues. Germline-derived CDR1 and CDR2 are LGHNT and FRNRAP. V lost 6 bases and J lost 7, with 13 bases in between. The CDR3 sequence: CASGEGSLNEQFF. CDR3 sequence (DNA): TGTGCTAGTGGCGAGGGTAGTTTAAATGAGCAGTTCTTC.

This clone is termed hyperexpanded. The gene calls are TRBV27 and TRBJ1-5; TRBD1 might be the D (5 bases). Deletions cut 3 bases from V and 6 bases from J, with 9 bases between. CDR1 and CDR2 from the germline V gene are MNHEY and SMNVEV (reference sequence). The CDR3 extends over 13 amino acids. This CDR3 is CASSFGGAQPQHF. CDR3 bases: TGTGCCAGCAGTTTTGGAGGGGCTCAGCCCCAGCATTTT.

This clone is medium-sized by share. V and J are TRBV4-1 and TRBJ1-1, with 10 positions matching TRBD1. The CDR3 extends over 13 amino acids. Losses at the gene ends were 1 base for V and 7 bases for J; bases not matched to a gene: 0. Looked up from germline, CDR1 is MGHRA and CDR2 is YSYEKL. CDR3 bases: TGCGCCAGCAGCCAAGGGACAGGGGGTGAAGCTTTCTTT. Translated, it gives CASSQGTGGEAFF.